The clone carrying this T cell receptor beta chain was observed a handful of times. Its target is not known. Each CDR3 protein is one row after TCRdb ran MiXCR on the PCR reads. The sample shows about 510,000 distinct CDR3 sequences, 20% to 25% of them seen only once. When naive CD8 T cells were sorted, they were gated as CD8+CD4-CCR7+CD45RA+. The sample originates from a study of molecular identifiers for immune sequencing clone quantification. Study-wide points: The share of molecules held by clones above 20 RNA copies was over 99% in effector cells and under 1% in naive cells. Clone sizes that are highly expanded could be underestimated when identical TCR molecules share a barcode.

The CDR3 spans 16 residues. With 0 bases removed from V and 1 base from J, the gap between germline ends came to 9 bases. Germline V gene data show CDR1 as SGHAT and CDR2 as FQNNGV. Sequenced: naive CD8+ T cells from blood, with Jurkat cell RNA spiked in. Regarding subset: FACS-sorted CD8+CD4-CCR7+CD45RA+ naive T cells. The sequence derives from a human donor in good health. Some libraries in this study had Jurkat cell RNA spiked in. This chain connects TRBV11-2 to TRBJ1-4; no firm D call. CDR3 sequence: CASSLDSPLTNEKLFF. CDR3 sequence (DNA): TGTGCCAGCAGCTTAGATAGTCCTTTAACTAATGAAAAACTGTTTTTT.